A selection of T cell receptor beta chains follows, all from one sample in a study of vaccination effects on CD4 cells after COVID-19. Libraries were prepared by immunoSEQ multiplex PCR; TCRdb keeps only in-frame clonotypes and omits some of them. The table lists under 40,000 clones, roughly two thirds of them singletons. These receptors have no known antigen. The input for sequencing was CD4+ T cells from PBMCs cultured without peptide, taken before COVID-19 vaccination. The source of these receptors is a human donor who received a COVID-19 vaccine. Each CDR3 is given with its conserved first and last residue. A D gene is named only where the DNA matches it firmly. Not every row has a clone size; where given, it reads once, few, many or a size class.

TRBV14	.	TRBJ1-1	TRBD1	CASSPSGTAFMNTEAFF	TGTGCCAGCAGCCCTTCCGGGACAGCATTTATGAACACTGAAGCTTTCTTT
TRBV6-5	.	TRBJ1-2	.	CANSYSDNLNYGYTF	TGTGCCAACAGTTACTCGGACAACCTTAACTATGGCTACACCTTC
TRBV7-2	once	TRBJ2-2	TRBD1	CASSLRQGGTGELFF	TGTGCCAGCAGCTTAAGACAGGGGGGTACCGGGGAGCTGTTTTTT
TRBV7-9	.	TRBJ2-7	TRBD2	CASSLEGLAGGPTTYEQYF	TGTGCCAGCAGCTTAGAAGGACTAGCGGGAGGGCCGACAACCTACGAGCAGTACTTC
TRBV10-2	.	TRBJ1-1	TRBD1	CASSESGQGTAEAFF	TGCGCCAGCAGTGAGTCGGGACAGGGGACGGCTGAAGCTTTCTTT
TRBV5-1	.	TRBJ2-7	.	CASSLALTETYEQYF	TGCGCCAGCAGCTTGGCCCTGACTGAAACCTACGAGCAGTACTTC
TRBV5-1	.	TRBJ2-7	TRBD1	CASSLSRGQGTRQYF	TGCGCCAGCAGCTTGAGTCGCGGACAGGGGACAAGGCAGTACTTC
TRBV2	.	TRBJ2-5	TRBD1	CASQGQGRGETQYF	TGTGCCAGCCAGGGACAGGGTAGGGGAGAGACCCAGTACTTC
TRBV30	.	TRBJ1-6	TRBD1	CAWSSGTGGFYNSPLHF	TGTGCCTGGAGTTCCGGGACAGGGGGCTTCTATAATTCACCCCTCCACTTT
TRBV18	.	TRBJ2-5	.	CASSPTVGETQYF	TGTGCCAGCTCACCCACCGTCGGGGAGACCCAGTACTTC
TRBV6-6	.	TRBJ2-7	TRBD1	CASNRDRGIGEQYF	TGTGCCAGCAACCGGGACAGGGGAATCGGCGAGCAGTACTTC
TRBV6-5	.	TRBJ1-2	.	CASSYGLIYGYTF	TGTGCCAGCAGTTACGGGTTGATTTATGGCTACACCTTC
TRBV5-1	.	TRBJ2-1	.	CASSRSTGSSYNEQFF	TGCGCCAGCAGCCGATCGACAGGTAGCTCCTACAATGAGCAGTTCTTC
TRBV4-1	.	TRBJ2-2	.	CASSRDRTGELFF	TGCGCCAGCAGCCGGGACCGCACCGGGGAGCTGTTTTTT
TRBV15	.	TRBJ2-5	.	CATSRDWGRQETQYF	TGTGCCACCAGCAGAGATTGGGGCAGACAAGAGACCCAGTACTTC
TRBV27	.	TRBJ2-5	.	CASKANAGLQETQYF	TGTGCCAGCAAGGCCAATGCGGGATTACAAGAGACCCAGTACTTC
TRBV2	.	TRBJ2-1	.	CASSTRIIWGASYNEQFF	TGTGCCAGCAGTACCCGAATAATCTGGGGGGCGTCCTACAATGAGCAGTTCTTC
TRBV15	.	TRBJ2-7	TRBD1	CATSRETGTDGIGEQYF	TGTGCCACCAGCAGAGAAACCGGGACAGACGGCATTGGGGAGCAGTACTTC
TRBV18	few	TRBJ1-1	.	CASSPPQGFEVDTEAFF	TGTGCCAGCTCACCACCCCAAGGTTTCGAGGTCGACACTGAAGCTTTCTTT
TRBV6-2/TRBV6-3	.	TRBJ2-5	.	CASSYVVETQYF	TGTGCCAGCAGTTACGTAGTGGAGACCCAGTACTTC
TRBV2	few	TRBJ2-1	.	CASSELFNEQFF	TGTGCCAGCAGTGAACTGTTCAATGAGCAGTTCTTC
TRBV29-1	.	TRBJ1-1	.	CSVGAQGQLLEAFF	TGCAGCGTTGGTGCTCAGGGCCAGTTACTTGAAGCTTTCTTT
TRBV5-4	.	TRBJ2-2	.	CASATAGTANTGELFF	TGTGCCAGCGCAACGGCGGGGACAGCCAACACCGGGGAGCTGTTTTTT
TRBV29-1	.	TRBJ1-1	.	CSVERGMNTEAFF	TGCAGCGTTGAACGGGGGATGAACACTGAAGCTTTCTTT
TRBV5-4	.	TRBJ2-1	.	CASSRADNEQFF	TGTGCCAGCAGCCGGGCGGACAATGAGCAGTTCTTC
TRBV5-8	.	TRBJ2-7	.	CASSLAGRVSYEQYF	TGTGCCAGCAGCTTGGCTGGCAGGGTCTCCTACGAGCAGTACTTC
TRBV18	.	TRBJ2-2	TRBD1	CASSPGDRGMTGELFF	TGTGCCAGCTCACCGGGGGACAGGGGAATGACCGGGGAGCTGTTTTTT
TRBV10-3	once	TRBJ2-3	.	CAITASSTDTQYF	TGTGCCATCACGGCCTCTAGCACAGATACGCAGTATTTT
TRBV27	.	TRBJ2-3	.	CASSLSPKLTDTQYF	TGTGCCAGCAGTTTATCCCCAAAGCTCACAGATACGCAGTATTTT
TRBV2	medium-sized	TRBJ1-2	TRBD1	CASRADRGYYGYTF	TGTGCCAGCAGGGCCGACAGGGGGTACTATGGCTACACCTTC
TRBV19	.	TRBJ2-3	.	CASSLPPGSPRADTQYF	TGTGCCAGTAGTTTACCGCCAGGGTCCCCCCGAGCAGATACGCAGTATTTT
TRBV6-2/TRBV6-3	.	TRBJ2-7	TRBD1	CASSFLSGTVLYEQYF	TGTGCCAGCAGTTTTTTATCCGGGACAGTACTTTACGAGCAGTACTTC
TRBV18	.	TRBJ1-5	TRBD1	CASSQGQGADSNQPQHF	TGTGCCAGCTCACAGGGACAGGGGGCGGATAGCAATCAGCCCCAGCATTTT
TRBV5-1	.	TRBJ1-3	.	CASSSGEFGNTIYF	TGCGCCAGCAGCTCAGGAGAGTTCGGAAACACCATATATTTT
TRBV6-6	few	TRBJ1-1	.	CASREQGPNTEAFF	TGTGCCAGCAGAGAACAGGGCCCCAACACTGAAGCTTTCTTT
TRBV2	.	TRBJ2-7	.	CASSLERTVQYF	TGTGCCAGCAGTTTAGAAAGGACGGTGCAGTACTTC
TRBV14	.	TRBJ1-1	.	CASSQYTNRAEAFF	TGTGCCAGCAGCCAATACACAAACAGGGCTGAAGCTTTCTTT
TRBV5-1	.	TRBJ1-5	TRBD1	CASSLTGGGQPQHF	TGCGCCAGCAGCCTAACAGGGGGCGGCCAGCCCCAGCATTTT